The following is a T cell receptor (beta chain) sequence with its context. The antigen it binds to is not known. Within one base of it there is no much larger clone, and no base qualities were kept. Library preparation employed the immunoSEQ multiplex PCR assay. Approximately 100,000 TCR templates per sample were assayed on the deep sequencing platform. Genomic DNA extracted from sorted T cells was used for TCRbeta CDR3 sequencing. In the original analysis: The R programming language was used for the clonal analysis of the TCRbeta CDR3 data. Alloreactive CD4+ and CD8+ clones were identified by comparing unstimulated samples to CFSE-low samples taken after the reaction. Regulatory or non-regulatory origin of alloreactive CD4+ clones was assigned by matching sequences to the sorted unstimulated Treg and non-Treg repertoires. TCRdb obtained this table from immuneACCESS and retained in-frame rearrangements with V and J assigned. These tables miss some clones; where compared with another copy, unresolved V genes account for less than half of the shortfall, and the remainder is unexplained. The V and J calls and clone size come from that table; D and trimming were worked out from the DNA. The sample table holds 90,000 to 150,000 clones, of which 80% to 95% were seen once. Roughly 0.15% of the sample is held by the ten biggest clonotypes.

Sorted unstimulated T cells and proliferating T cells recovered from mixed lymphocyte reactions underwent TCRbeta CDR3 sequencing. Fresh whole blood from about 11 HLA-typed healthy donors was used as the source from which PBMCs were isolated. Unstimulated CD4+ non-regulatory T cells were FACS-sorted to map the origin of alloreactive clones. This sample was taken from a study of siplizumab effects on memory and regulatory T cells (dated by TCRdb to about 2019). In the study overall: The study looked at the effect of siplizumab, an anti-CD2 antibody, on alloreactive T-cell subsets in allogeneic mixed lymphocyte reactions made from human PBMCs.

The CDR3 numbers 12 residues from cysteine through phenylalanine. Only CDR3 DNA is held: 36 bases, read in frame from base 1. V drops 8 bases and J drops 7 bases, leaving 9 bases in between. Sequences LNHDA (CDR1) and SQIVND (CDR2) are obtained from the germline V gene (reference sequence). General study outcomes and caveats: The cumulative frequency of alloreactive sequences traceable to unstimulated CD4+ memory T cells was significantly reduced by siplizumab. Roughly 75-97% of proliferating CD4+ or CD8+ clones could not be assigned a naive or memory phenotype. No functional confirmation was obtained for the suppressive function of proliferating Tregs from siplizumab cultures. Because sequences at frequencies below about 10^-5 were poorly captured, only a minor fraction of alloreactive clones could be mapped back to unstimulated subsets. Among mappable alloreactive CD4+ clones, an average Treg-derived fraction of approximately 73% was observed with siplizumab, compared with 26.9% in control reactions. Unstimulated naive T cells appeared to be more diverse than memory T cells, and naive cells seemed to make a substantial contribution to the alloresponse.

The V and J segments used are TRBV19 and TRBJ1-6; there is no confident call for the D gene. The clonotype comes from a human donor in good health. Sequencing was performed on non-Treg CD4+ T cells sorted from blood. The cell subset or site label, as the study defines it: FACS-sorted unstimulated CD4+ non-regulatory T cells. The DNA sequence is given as TGTGCCAGTTCAAGAGGGAATTCACCCCTCCACTTT. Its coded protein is CASSRGNSPLHF.